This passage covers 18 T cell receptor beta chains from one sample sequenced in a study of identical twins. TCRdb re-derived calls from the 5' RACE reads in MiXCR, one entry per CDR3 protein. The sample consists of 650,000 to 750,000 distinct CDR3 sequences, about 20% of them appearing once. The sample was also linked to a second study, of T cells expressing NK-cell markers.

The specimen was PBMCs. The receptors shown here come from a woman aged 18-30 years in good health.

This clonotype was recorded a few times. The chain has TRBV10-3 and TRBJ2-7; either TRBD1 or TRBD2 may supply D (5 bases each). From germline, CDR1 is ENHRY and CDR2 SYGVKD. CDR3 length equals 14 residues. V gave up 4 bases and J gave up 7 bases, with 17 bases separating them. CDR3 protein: CAISVRYGADEQYF. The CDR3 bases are TGTGCCATCAGTGTGAGATACGGGGCCGATGAGCAGTACTTC.

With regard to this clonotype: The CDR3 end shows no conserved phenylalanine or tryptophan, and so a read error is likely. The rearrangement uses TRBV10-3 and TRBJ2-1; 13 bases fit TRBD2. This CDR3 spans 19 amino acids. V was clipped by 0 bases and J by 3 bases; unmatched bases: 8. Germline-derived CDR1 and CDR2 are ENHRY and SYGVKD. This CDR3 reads CAISESTSGRPTLYNEQFS. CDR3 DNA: TGTGCCATCAGTGAGTCGACTAGCGGGAGGCCTACCCTCTACAATGAGCAGTTCTCC.

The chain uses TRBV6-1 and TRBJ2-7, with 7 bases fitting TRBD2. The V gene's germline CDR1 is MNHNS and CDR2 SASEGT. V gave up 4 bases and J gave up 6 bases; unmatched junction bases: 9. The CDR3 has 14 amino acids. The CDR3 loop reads CASSAGGSLGEQYF. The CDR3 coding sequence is TGTGCCAGCAGTGCGGGCGGGAGTCTCGGCGAGCAGTACTTC.

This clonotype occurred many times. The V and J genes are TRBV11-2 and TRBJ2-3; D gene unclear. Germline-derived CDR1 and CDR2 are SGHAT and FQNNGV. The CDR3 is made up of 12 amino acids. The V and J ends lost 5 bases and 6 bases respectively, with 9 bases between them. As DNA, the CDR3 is TGTGCCAGCAGCCCAGGTGCCGATACGCAGTATTTT. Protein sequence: CASSPGADTQYF. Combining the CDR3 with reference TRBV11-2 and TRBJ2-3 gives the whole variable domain EAGVAQSPRYKIIEKRQSVAFWCNPISGHATLYWYQQILGQGPKLLIQFQNNGVVDDSQLPKDRFSAERLKGVDSTLKIQPAKLEDSAVYLCASSPGADTQYFGPGTRLTVL.

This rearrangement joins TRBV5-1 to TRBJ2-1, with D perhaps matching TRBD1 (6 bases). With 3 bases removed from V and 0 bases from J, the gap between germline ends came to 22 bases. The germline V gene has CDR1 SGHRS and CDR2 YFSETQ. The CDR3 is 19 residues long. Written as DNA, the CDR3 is TGCGCCAGCAGCTCCCCATCCGCGAAACAGGGCAGCTCCTACAATGAGCAGTTCTTC. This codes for CASSSPSAKQGSSYNEQFF. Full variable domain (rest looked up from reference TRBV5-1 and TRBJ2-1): KAGVTQTPRYLIKTRGQQVTLSCSPISGHRSVSWYQQTPGQGLQFLFEYFSETQRNKGNFPGRFSGRQFSNSRSEMNVSTLELGDSALYLCASSSPSAKQGSSYNEQFFGPGTRLTVL.

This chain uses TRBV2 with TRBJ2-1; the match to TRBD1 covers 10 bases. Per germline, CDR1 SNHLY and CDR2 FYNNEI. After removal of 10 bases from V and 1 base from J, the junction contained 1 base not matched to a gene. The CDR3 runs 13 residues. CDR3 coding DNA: TGTGCCAAGGGACAGGGGTCCTACAATGAGCAGTTCTTC. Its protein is CAKGQGSYNEQFF.

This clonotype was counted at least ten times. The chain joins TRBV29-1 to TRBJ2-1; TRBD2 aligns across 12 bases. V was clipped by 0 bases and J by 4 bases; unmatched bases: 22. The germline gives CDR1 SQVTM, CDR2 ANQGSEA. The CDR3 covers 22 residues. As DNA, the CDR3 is TGCAGCGTTGAAGATAGGAGCAGCCTTGGGGCTAGCGGGAGGGCCACTTACAATGAGCAGTTCTTC. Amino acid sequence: CSVEDRSSLGASGRATYNEQFF.

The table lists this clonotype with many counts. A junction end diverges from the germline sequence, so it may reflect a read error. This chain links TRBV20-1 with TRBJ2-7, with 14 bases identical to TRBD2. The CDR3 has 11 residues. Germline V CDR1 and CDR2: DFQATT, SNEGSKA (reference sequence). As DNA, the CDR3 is TGCAGTGCTGCGGGACTAGCGGGAGTCCACTTC. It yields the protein CSAAGLAGVHF.

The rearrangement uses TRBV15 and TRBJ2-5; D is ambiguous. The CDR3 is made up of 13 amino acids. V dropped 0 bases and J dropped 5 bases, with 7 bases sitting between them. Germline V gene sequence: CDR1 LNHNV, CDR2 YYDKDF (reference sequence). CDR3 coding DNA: TGTGCCACCAGCAGAGATTTCCAGGAGACCCAGTACTTC. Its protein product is CATSRDFQETQYF.

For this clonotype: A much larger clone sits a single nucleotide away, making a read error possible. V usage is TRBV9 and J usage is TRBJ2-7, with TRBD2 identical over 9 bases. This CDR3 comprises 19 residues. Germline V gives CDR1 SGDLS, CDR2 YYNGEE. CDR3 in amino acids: CAGSVDKGRLTSGHYEQYF. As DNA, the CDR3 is TGTGCCGGCAGCGTAGATAAGGGCCGACTGACTAGCGGCCACTACGAGCAGTACTTC.

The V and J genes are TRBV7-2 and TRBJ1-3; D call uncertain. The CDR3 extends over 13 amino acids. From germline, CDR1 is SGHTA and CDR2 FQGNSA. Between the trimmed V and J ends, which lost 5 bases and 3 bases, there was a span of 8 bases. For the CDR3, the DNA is TGTGCCAGCAGCCGACGGAATGGAAACACCATATATTTT. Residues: CASSRRNGNTIYF.

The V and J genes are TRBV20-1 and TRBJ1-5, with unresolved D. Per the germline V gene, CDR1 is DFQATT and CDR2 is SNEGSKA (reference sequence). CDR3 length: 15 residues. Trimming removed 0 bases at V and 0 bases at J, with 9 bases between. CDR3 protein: CSARERGYSNQPQHF. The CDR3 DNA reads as TGCAGTGCTAGAGAAAGAGGGTATAGCAATCAGCCCCAGCATTTT.

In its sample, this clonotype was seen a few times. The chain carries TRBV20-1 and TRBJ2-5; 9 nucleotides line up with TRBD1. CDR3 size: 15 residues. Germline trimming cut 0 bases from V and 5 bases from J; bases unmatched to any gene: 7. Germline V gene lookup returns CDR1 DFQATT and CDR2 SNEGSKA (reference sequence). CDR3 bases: TGCAGTGCTAGAGAGGTTGGGACAGGGCACGAGACCCAGTACTTC. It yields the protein CSAREVGTGHETQYF.

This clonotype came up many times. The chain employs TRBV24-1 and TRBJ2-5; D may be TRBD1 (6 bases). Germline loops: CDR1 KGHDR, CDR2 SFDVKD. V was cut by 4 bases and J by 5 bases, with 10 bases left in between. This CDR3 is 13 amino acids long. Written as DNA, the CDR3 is TGTGCCACCAGTGAAGGGGGAAGGGAGACCCAGTACTTC. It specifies CATSEGGRETQYF.

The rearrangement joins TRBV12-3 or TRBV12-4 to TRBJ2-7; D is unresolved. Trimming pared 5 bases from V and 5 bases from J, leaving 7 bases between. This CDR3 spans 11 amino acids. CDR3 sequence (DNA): TGTGCCAGCAGTACGACCGACGAGCAGTACTTC. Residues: CASSTTDEQYF.

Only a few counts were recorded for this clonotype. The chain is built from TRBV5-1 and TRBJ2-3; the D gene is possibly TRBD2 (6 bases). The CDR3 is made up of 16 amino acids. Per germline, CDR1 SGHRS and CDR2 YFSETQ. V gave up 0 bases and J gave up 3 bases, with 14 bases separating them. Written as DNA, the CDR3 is TGCGCCAGCAGCTTGGCCATTAGCGGAGAGACAGATACGCAGTATTTT. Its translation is CASSLAISGETDTQYF.

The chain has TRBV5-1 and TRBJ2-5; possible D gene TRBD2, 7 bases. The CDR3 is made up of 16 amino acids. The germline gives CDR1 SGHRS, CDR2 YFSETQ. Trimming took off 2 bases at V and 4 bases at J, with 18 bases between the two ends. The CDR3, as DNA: TGCGCCAGCAGCTTACTTGCGGGGGCACTCGGAGAGACCCAGTACTTC. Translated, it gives CASSLLAGALGETQYF.

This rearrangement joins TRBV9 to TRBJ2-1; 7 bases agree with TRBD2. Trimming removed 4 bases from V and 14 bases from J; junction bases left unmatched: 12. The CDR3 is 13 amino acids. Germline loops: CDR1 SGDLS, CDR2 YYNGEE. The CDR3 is CASSSGDRTREFF. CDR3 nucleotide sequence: TGTGCCAGCAGCTCGGGGGATCGGACTAGAGAGTTCTTC.